A single sample is the source of the 2 T cell receptor beta chains below, sequenced in a study of T cells in localized non-small cell lung cancer. The data were produced by immunoSEQ multiplex PCR, yet TCRdb's version contains in-frame clones alone and is incomplete. The table includes 20,000 to 30,000 clones, roughly nine tenths detected once. The sequencing here drew on peripheral blood, taken before any cancer treatment. The receptors derive from a woman aged 40-69 years with stage I lung adenocarcinoma.

This chain links TRBV5-1 with TRBJ1-2; 8 bases are a match to TRBD1. Trimming cost V 4 bases and J 2 bases; bases outside gene matches: 4. This CDR3 is 14 amino acids long. Germline-derived CDR1 and CDR2 are SGHRS and YFSETQ. The CDR3 here is CASSEGQANYGYTF. The CDR3 nucleotides read TGCGCCAGCAGCGAGGGACAGGCCAACTATGGCTACACCTTC.

The chain joins TRBV5-6 to TRBJ1-4, with D possibly being TRBD1 (6 bases). V was clipped by 3 bases and J by 0 bases, with 15 bases between them. From germline, CDR1 is SGHDT and CDR2 YYEEEE. The CDR3 is 17 amino acids. The DNA for the CDR3 is TGTGCCAGCAGCTGGGACAATCCGTCTGCAACTAATGAAAAACTGTTTTTT. Translating gives CASSWDNPSATNEKLFF. Variable domain in full (rest from reference TRBV5-6 and TRBJ1-4): DAGVTQSPTHLIKTRGQQVTLRCSPKSGHDTVSWYQQALGQGPQFIFQYYEEEERQRGNFPDRFSGHQFPNYSSELNVNALLLGDSALYLCASSWDNPSATNEKLFFGSGTQLSVL.